What follows is one T cell receptor beta chain and its context. Per the original data handling: Nucleated cell number was recorded as an estimate derived from reference gene primer amplification. Clones were sequenced by immunoSEQ multiplex PCR, and TCRdb holds only the in-frame ones, with some missing. Clone size and the V and J calls come from that table; the DNA yielded D and trimming. Of about 340,000 clones listed, roughly 90% were seen once; the top ten hold approximately 7.4%. This sample was taken from a study of blood T cell repertoires in COVID-19. Study at large: Donors in the United States, Italy and Spain gave samples during acute or convalescent COVID-19.

The CDR3 has 19 amino acids. CDR1 SGHRS and CDR2 YFSETQ come from the germline V gene. Unmatched junction bases numbered 15, after V lost 3 bases and J lost 2 bases. The sequencing sample was made of peripheral blood. The receptor was isolated from a woman aged 70 to 79 with COVID-19, enrolled during active disease. The chain has TRBV5-1 and TRBJ1-4; TRBD1 matches at 8 bases. For the CDR3, the DNA is TGCGCCAGCAGCTCGTTGGACAGGGATTTGTTTGTCACTAATGAAAAACTGTTTTTT. As protein: CASSSLDRDLFVTNEKLFF.